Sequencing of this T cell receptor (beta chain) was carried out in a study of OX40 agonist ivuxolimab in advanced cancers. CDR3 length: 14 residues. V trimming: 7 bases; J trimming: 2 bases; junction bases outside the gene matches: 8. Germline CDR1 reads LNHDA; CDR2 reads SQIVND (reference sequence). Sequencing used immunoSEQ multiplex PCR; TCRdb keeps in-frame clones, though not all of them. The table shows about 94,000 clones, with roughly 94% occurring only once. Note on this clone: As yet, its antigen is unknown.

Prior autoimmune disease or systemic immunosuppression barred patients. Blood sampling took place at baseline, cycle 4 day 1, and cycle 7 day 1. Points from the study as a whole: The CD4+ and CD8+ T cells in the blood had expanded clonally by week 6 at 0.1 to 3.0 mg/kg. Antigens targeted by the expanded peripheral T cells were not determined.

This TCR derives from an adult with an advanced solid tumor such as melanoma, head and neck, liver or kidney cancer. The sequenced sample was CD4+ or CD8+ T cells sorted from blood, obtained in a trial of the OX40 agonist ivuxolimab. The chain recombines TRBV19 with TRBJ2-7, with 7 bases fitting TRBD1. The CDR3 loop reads CASTTLGQPYEQYF. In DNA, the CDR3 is TGTGCCAGTACCACCCTGGGACAGCCCTACGAGCAGTACTTC. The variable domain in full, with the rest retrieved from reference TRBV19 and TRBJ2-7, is DGGITQSPKYLFRKEGQNVTLSCEQNLNHDAMYWYRQDPGQGLRLIYYSQIVNDFQKGDIAEGYSVSREKKESFPLTVTSAQKNPTAFYLCASTTLGQPYEQYFGPGTRLTVT.